This T cell receptor beta chain emerged from a study of T cell repertoires in cytomegalovirus infection. This clonotype was picked up many times. Its cognate antigen is unknown. TCRdb passed the reads through MiXCR, listing each CDR3 protein once. Found here are about 280,000 distinct CDR3 sequences, roughly 21% of them singletons; the top ten hold roughly 19%. The CDR3 contains 16 residues. Germline V lookup: CDR1 MNHEY, CDR2 SMNVEV (reference sequence). V lost 3 bases, J lost 6 bases, and 8 bases stayed unmatched. Here the sequenced sample was cultured PBMCs, taken from culture after CMV antigen stimulation. The receptor was isolated from a human donor in good health (CMV status not recorded). Some clones in this sample may be carry-over from other donors' samples. The genes are TRBV27 and TRBJ1-4; 9 bases fit TRBD1. For the CDR3, the DNA is TGTGCCAGCAGTTTGGTCCACAGGGGGCGGGATGAAAAACTGTTTTTT. Translation: CASSLVHRGRDEKLFF.